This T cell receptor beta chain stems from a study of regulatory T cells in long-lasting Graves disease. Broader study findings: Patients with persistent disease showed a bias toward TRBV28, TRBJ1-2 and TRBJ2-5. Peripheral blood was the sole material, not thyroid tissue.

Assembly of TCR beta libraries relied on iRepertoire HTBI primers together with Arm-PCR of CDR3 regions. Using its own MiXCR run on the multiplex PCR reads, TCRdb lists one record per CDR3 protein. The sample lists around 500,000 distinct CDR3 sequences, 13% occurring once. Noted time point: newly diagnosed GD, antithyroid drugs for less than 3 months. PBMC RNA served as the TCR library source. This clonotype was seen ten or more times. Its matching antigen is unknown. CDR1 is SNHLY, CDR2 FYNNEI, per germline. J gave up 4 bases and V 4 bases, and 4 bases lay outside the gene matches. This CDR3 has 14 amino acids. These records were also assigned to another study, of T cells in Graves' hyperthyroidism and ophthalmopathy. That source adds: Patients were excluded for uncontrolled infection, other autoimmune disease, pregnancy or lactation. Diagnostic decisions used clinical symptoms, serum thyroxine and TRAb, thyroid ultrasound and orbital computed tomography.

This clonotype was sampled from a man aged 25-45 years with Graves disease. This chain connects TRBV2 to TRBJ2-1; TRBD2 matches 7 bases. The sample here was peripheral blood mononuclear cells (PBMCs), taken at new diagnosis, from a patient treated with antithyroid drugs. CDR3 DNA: TGTGCCAGCAGTGTCCCTAGCGGATACAATGAGCAGTTCTTC. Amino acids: CASSVPSGYNEQFF.